This entry lists 25 T cell receptor beta chains sequenced from one sample in a study of blood T cell repertoires in COVID-19. The assay was immunoSEQ multiplex PCR, and TCRdb's table has in-frame clones only and misses some. The table lists under 300,000 clones, roughly three quarters of them singletons, with 3% to 4% in the top ten. The sequencing input was peripheral blood. The receptor source for this set is a woman in her 40s with active or convalescent COVID-19.

This clone was detected ten times or more. The CDR3 region has the DNA TGTGCCACCCACCAGGGGAGTAGCAATCAGCCCCAGCATTTT. This translates into CATHQGSSNQPQHF. The genes are TRBV19 and TRBJ1-5, with a tentative D call TRBD1 (6 bases). The CDR3 contains 14 residues. Germline CDR1 reads LNHDA; CDR2 reads SQIVND (reference sequence). V was pared by 10 bases and J by 0 bases, with 13 bases between.

J is TRBJ1-3 and V is TRBV6-5, with TRBD1 matching over 7 bases. The CDR3 runs to 14 residues. The junction had 5 bases not matched to a gene; V was cut back by 6 bases and J by 3 bases. CDR1 MNHEY and CDR2 SVGAGI come from the germline V gene. The CDR3 region has the DNA TGTGCCAGCAGGACCGACAGGGTTGGAAACACCATATATTTT. Translation gives CASRTDRVGNTIYF.

J is TRBJ2-5 and V is TRBV6-5; D possibly corresponds to TRBD1 (6 bases). Germline assignment: CDR1 MNHEY and CDR2 SVGAGI. Trimming shortened V by 3 bases and J by 4 bases, and 12 bases separated the two germline ends. The CDR3 has 14 residues. The CDR3 loop reads CASSYQGYRETQYF. For the CDR3, the DNA is TGTGCCAGCAGTTATCAGGGGTACCGAGAGACCCAGTACTTC.

V gene TRBV18 combines with J gene TRBJ1-1, with D uncertain. Per germline, CDR1 KGHSH and CDR2 LQKENI. Trimming stripped 2 bases from V and 6 bases from J, with 10 bases between. The CDR3 length is 13 residues. The CDR3 reads CASSPGGEAEAFF. The CDR3 DNA sequence: TGTGCCAGCTCACCAGGAGGAGAGGCTGAAGCTTTCTTT.

The rearrangement uses TRBV18 and TRBJ1-1, with D tentatively TRBD1 (6 bases). The V and J ends lost 4 bases and 0 bases respectively, with 21 bases between them. CDR3 length: 18 amino acids. The germline V gene encodes CDR1 KGHSH and CDR2 LQKENI. The CDR3 here is CASSRVTPTTGVNTEAFF. CDR3 DNA: TGTGCCAGCTCACGCGTTACTCCCACGACAGGCGTGAACACTGAAGCTTTCTTT. The full variable domain, rest sourced from reference TRBV18 and TRBJ1-1, is NAGVMQNPRHLVRRRGQEARLRCSPMKGHSHVYWYRQLPEEGLKFMVYLQKENIIDESGMPKERFSAEFPKEGPSILRIQQVVRGDSAAYFCASSRVTPTTGVNTEAFFGQGTRLTVV.

This chain uses TRBV6-6 with TRBJ1-5; TRBD1 matches 7 bases. The CDR3 spans 16 residues. V lost 0 bases to trimming and J lost 6 bases; unmatched junction nucleotides: 8. Germline V gives CDR1 MNHNY, CDR2 SVGAGI (reference sequence). The CDR3, as DNA: TGTGCCAGCAGTTACTCGTCCGGACAGGTGGCTCAGCCCCAGCATTTT. Residues: CASSYSSGQVAQPQHF.

V usage is TRBV12-5 and J usage is TRBJ1-2; 9 nucleotides align to TRBD1. CDR3 length: 17 amino acids. Trimming took 3 bases from V and 2 from J; bases not matched to a gene: 10. Per the germline V gene, CDR1 is LGHNT and CDR2 is FRNRAP. CDR3 sequence reads: CASGFVTGGSRNYGYTF. Written as DNA, the CDR3 is TGTGCTAGTGGTTTTGTGACAGGGGGATCGAGGAACTATGGCTACACCTTC.

The rearrangement links TRBV7-6 to TRBJ2-3; 7 bases are shared with TRBD1. Looked up from germline, CDR1 is SGHVS and CDR2 is FNYEAQ. The CDR3 is made up of 12 amino acids. With 5 bases clipped from V and 15 bases from J, the junction kept 11 bases outside the gene matches. The chain's CDR3 is CASSPHRDSFYF. The CDR3 nucleotides are TGTGCCAGCAGCCCTCACCGGGACAGCTTTTATTTT.

V is TRBV30 and J is TRBJ2-1; D possibly corresponds to TRBD1 (6 bases). The CDR3 is made up of 14 amino acids. CDR1 is GTSNPN and CDR2 is SVGIG in the germline V gene (reference sequence). Trimming removed 4 bases at V and 1 base at J, with 11 bases between. The CDR3 bases are TGTGCCTGGACTCCAGGGGAGTCCTACAATGAGCAGTTCTTC. It codes for CAWTPGESYNEQFF.

The chain is built from TRBV5-1 and TRBJ1-4; TRBD1 matches 12 bases. V lost 0 bases to trimming and J lost 10 bases; unmatched junction nucleotides: 4. This CDR3 region has 15 residues. CDR1 and CDR2 from the germline V gene are SGHRS and YFSETQ. CDR3 coding DNA: TGCGCCAGCAGCTTGGGGGACAGGGGGCGCGGAAAACTGTTTTTT. Protein sequence: CASSLGDRGRGKLFF. Looking up the rest from reference TRBV5-1 and TRBJ1-4 gives the full variable domain: KAGVTQTPRYLIKTRGQQVTLSCSPISGHRSVSWYQQTPGQGLQFLFEYFSETQRNKGNFPGRFSGRQFSNSRSEMNVSTLELGDSALYLCASSLGDRGRGKLFFGSGTQLSVL.

The V and J genes are TRBV27 and TRBJ2-1; a possible D gene is TRBD1 (5 bases). The CDR3 consists of 15 residues. Trimming removed 2 bases from V and 1 base from J, with 9 bases in between. The germline V gene encodes CDR1 MNHEY and CDR2 SMNVEV (reference sequence). CDR3: CASSLQGSSYNEQFF. The DNA for the CDR3 is TGTGCCAGCAGTTTACAGGGTTCTTCCTACAATGAGCAGTTCTTC.

Details on this clone: The sample carries other DNA sequences with the same CDR3. The DNA of the CDR3 is TGTGCCAGCAGTGATCAGGGGGCTGGGTACGAGCAGTACTTC. Encoded protein: CASSDQGAGYEQYF. This chain links TRBV5-4 with TRBJ2-7, with 8 positions matching TRBD1. Germline lookup yields CDR1 SGHNT and CDR2 YYREEE (reference sequence). The J segment lost 4 bases and the V segment lost 5 bases, leaving 8 bases of the junction unmatched. The CDR3 sequence is 14 residues long.

The table lists this clone with a count of one. This chain connects TRBV5-1 to TRBJ1-1, with a tentative D call TRBD1 (6 bases). Per the germline V gene, CDR1 is SGHRS and CDR2 is YFSETQ. This CDR3 has 15 residues. The germline V and J ends were trimmed by 4 bases and 4 bases, with 17 bases remaining between them. In DNA, the CDR3 is TGCGCCAGCAGCACACGCGGGGGCGGGGGCACTGAAGCTTTCTTT. Amino acids: CASSTRGGGGTEAFF.

The count of this clone is one. The V call is TRBV28, the J call TRBJ1-6; D might be TRBD1 (5 bases). This CDR3 spans 17 amino acids. V lost 4 bases and J lost 7, with 20 bases in between. In germline, CDR1 is MDHEN, CDR2 SYDVKM. As DNA, the CDR3 is TGTGCCAGCAGTTCCTCGGCCAAGGGGCTGGTAAATTCACCCCTCCACTTT. Translated, it gives CASSSSAKGLVNSPLHF. Supplemented by reference TRBV28 and TRBJ1-6, the full variable domain reads DVKVTQSSRYLVKRTGEKVFLECVQDMDHENMFWYRQDPGLGLRLIYFSYDVKMKEKGDIPEGYSVSREKKERFSLILESASTNQTSMYLCASSSSAKGLVNSPLHFGNGTRLTVT.

The chain employs TRBV10-3 and TRBJ2-5; 8 nucleotides line up with TRBD2. The V gene end was trimmed by 6 bases and the J gene end by 1 base; junction bases not matched to a gene: 7. The CDR3 runs 15 residues. Looked up from germline, CDR1 is ENHRY and CDR2 is SYGVKD. The CDR3 DNA is TGTGCCATCAGGCTCGGAACTAGCGGCCAAGAGACCCAGTACTTC. This encodes CAIRLGTSGQETQYF.

This chain uses TRBV18 with TRBJ1-2, with D uncertain. Trimming pared 2 bases from V and 0 bases from J, leaving 10 bases between. The CDR3 length is 15 residues. Germline V gene lookup returns CDR1 KGHSH and CDR2 LQKENI. CDR3 coding DNA: TGTGCCAGCTCACCATCTCCTGGGCCTAACTATGGCTACACCTTC. Residues: CASSPSPGPNYGYTF. Based on the CDR3 plus reference TRBV18 and TRBJ1-2, the full variable domain is NAGVMQNPRHLVRRRGQEARLRCSPMKGHSHVYWYRQLPEEGLKFMVYLQKENIIDESGMPKERFSAEFPKEGPSILRIQQVVRGDSAAYFCASSPSPGPNYGYTFGSGTRLTVV.

The chain couples TRBV30 to TRBJ2-5, with D perhaps TRBD2 (5 bases). The CDR3 spans 15 residues. V was trimmed by 2 bases and J by 7 bases, leaving 20 bases between them. The V gene's germline CDR1 is GTSNPN and CDR2 SVGIG (reference sequence). The CDR3, as DNA: TGTGCCTGGAGTAGGCTAGCCTCCTATCCAGGGACCCAGTACTTC. Protein: CAWSRLASYPGTQYF.

The V call is TRBV7-9, the J call TRBJ2-2; the D gene is possibly TRBD1 (6 bases). Germline V CDR1 and CDR2: SEHNR, FQNEAQ (reference sequence). V was trimmed by 4 bases and J by 1 base, leaving 13 bases between them. The CDR3 is made up of 16 amino acids. CDR3 residues: CASSYPTGLNTGELFF. The CDR3 DNA reads TGTGCCAGCAGCTACCCCACAGGGTTGAACACCGGGGAGCTGTTTTTT.

The V and J genes are TRBV6-2 or TRBV6-3 and TRBJ2-3; weak D call: TRBD2 (5 bases). The CDR3 contains 14 residues. The ends were cut back, 0 bases at V and 2 bases at J, with 6 bases in the middle. Germline V CDR1 and CDR2: MNHEY, SVGEGT. CDR3 residues: CASSYSTTTDTQYF. In DNA, the CDR3 is TGTGCCAGCAGTTACTCGACTACCACAGATACGCAGTATTTT.

The V and J genes are TRBV2 and TRBJ1-5; 11 bases map to TRBD1. The CDR3 runs to 14 residues. CDR1 SNHLY and CDR2 FYNNEI come from the germline V gene. The ends lost 4 bases at V and 5 bases at J; junction bases unmatched: 1. Here the CDR3 reads CASSGTGGHQPQHF. The CDR3 DNA is TGTGCCAGCAGTGGGACAGGGGGCCATCAGCCCCAGCATTTT.

This chain connects TRBV7-7 to TRBJ2-5; 8 bases agree with TRBD1. The CDR3 spans 14 residues. Germline CDR1 and CDR2: SSHAT and FNYEAQ (reference sequence). With V trimmed by 5 bases and J by 6 bases, 8 bases remained unmatched. The CDR3 protein is CASSRDRGRKTQYF. The CDR3 bases are TGTGCCAGCAGCCGAGACAGGGGTCGGAAGACCCAGTACTTC. Drawing the rest from reference TRBV7-7 and TRBJ2-5, the complete variable domain is GAGVSQSPRYKVTKRGQDVTLRCDPISSHATLYWYQQALGQGPEFLTYFNYEAQPDKSGLPSDRFSAERPEGSISTLTIQRTEQRDSAMYRCASSRDRGRKTQYFGPGTRLLVL.

The gene calls are TRBV6-4 and TRBJ1-1; 8 nucleotides match TRBD1. The CDR3 length is 13 residues. After removal of 5 bases from V and 4 bases from J, the junction contained 3 bases not matched to a gene. Per the germline V gene, CDR1 is MRHNA and CDR2 is SNTAGT. The CDR3 nucleotides read TGTGCCAGCAGTTCGGACAGGGCCACTGAAGCTTTCTTT. This sequence encodes CASSSDRATEAFF.

The chain recombines TRBV5-5 with TRBJ1-2; a possible D gene is TRBD1 (5 bases). The CDR3 consists of 17 residues. Between the trimmed V and J ends, which lost 4 bases and 6 bases, there was a span of 25 bases. The germline V gene encodes CDR1 SGHKS and CDR2 YYEKEE (reference sequence). The CDR3 protein is CASSPGGRSLLSDGYTF. As DNA, the CDR3 is TGTGCCAGCAGCCCCGGGGGGAGGAGTCTCCTGTCGGATGGCTACACCTTC.

The chain carries TRBV11-1 and TRBJ1-1; a weak D match, TRBD1 (6 bases). The germline V and J ends were trimmed by 2 bases and 3 bases, with 16 bases remaining between them. Germline V gene sequence: CDR1 SGHAT, CDR2 FQDESV (reference sequence). This CDR3 comprises 16 residues. The CDR3 DNA is TGTGCCAGCAGCTTATCTGGAGGCAGGGGCTACACTGAAGCTTTCTTT. This codes for CASSLSGGRGYTEAFF.

CDR3 amino acids: CASSPSGVQETQYF. CDR3 bases: TGTGCCAGCTCACCCTCGGGGGTACAAGAGACCCAGTACTTC. This chain joins TRBV18 and TRBJ2-5, with a tentative D call TRBD2 (6 bases). The length of the CDR3 is 14 residues. Germline V gives CDR1 KGHSH, CDR2 LQKENI. The V end lost 3 bases, the J end lost 2 bases, and 10 bases lay between the germline ends.